The 24 T cell receptor beta chains presented below share a single source sample, sequenced in a study of blood T cell repertoires in COVID-19. The assay was immunoSEQ multiplex PCR, and TCRdb's table has in-frame clones only and misses some. The sample gives approximately 90,000 clones, over 80% of which show up once; roughly a third is in the top ten. The sequenced sample was peripheral blood. The source of these receptors is a woman older than 75 with active or convalescent COVID-19.

The V call is TRBV10-3, the J call TRBJ1-2; D call uncertain. V lost 4 bases and J 5 bases, leaving 11 bases between the germline ends. Germline V CDR1 and CDR2: ENHRY, SYGVKD. The CDR3 totals 13 residues. The CDR3 nucleotides read TGTGCCATCAGTGCGGGGTTTCAGTATGGCTACACCTTC. It encodes CAISAGFQYGYTF.

This rearrangement joins TRBV3-1 (or the pseudogene TRBV3-2) to TRBJ2-5; no clear D. Germline CDR1 is LGHDT and CDR2 is YNNKEL (reference sequence). V lost 1 base, J lost 5 bases, and 11 bases lay in between. The CDR3 length is 14 residues. The CDR3 DNA follows: TGTGCCAGCAGCCAAGCCCACGGGTGGGAGACCCAGTACTTC. The encoded protein is CASSQAHGWETQYF.

For the CDR3, the DNA is TGCGCCAGCAGTGAAGCTCGAGGAGAGCAGTTCTTC. Protein: CASSEARGEQFF. V is TRBV10-1 and J is TRBJ2-1; D ambiguous. The V gene's germline CDR1 is WNHNN and CDR2 SYGVQD (reference sequence). CDR3 size: 12 residues. V gave up 3 bases and J gave up 10 bases, with 10 bases separating them.

J is TRBJ1-3 and V is TRBV7-2, with D maybe TRBD1 (6 bases). This CDR3 comprises 15 residues. Trimming stripped 1 base from V and 4 bases from J, with 11 bases between. Germline V lookup: CDR1 SGHTA, CDR2 FQGNSA. The CDR3 DNA sequence: TGTGCCAGCAGCTTAGATCCCGGGACAGGAAACACCATATATTTT. Amino acid sequence: CASSLDPGTGNTIYF. The full variable domain, in which reference TRBV7-2 and TRBJ1-3 provide the parts outside the CDR3, is GAGVSQSPSNKVTEKGKDVELRCDPISGHTALYWYRQSLGQGLEFLIYFQGNSAPDKSGLPSDRFSAERTGGSVSTLTIQRTQQEDSAVYLCASSLDPGTGNTIYFGEGSWLTVV.

This chain connects TRBV6-5 to TRBJ2-4, with 12 bases matching TRBD1. Per the germline V gene, CDR1 is MNHEY and CDR2 is SVGAGI. CDR3 length: 14 residues. Losses at the gene ends were 6 bases for V and 6 bases for J; bases not matched to a gene: 3. CDR3 amino acids: CASRSGQGANIQYF. The DNA for the CDR3 is TGTGCCAGCAGGTCGGGACAGGGGGCAAACATTCAGTACTTC.

The chain couples TRBV7-3 to TRBJ2-3, with D uncertain. The CDR3 is made up of 13 amino acids. The V end was cut by 2 bases, the J end by 2 bases, with 5 bases between. Germline CDR1 reads SGHTA; CDR2 reads FQGTGA. CDR3 region: CASSLAYTDTQYF. The CDR3 DNA follows: TGTGCCAGCAGCTTAGCCTACACAGATACGCAGTATTTT.

This chain joins TRBV11-2 and TRBJ2-5; 9 bases map to TRBD1. In germline, CDR1 is SGHAT, CDR2 FQNNGV. The CDR3 extends over 16 amino acids. Trimming took 5 bases from V and 5 from J; bases not matched to a gene: 12. The CDR3 region has the DNA TGTGCCAGCAGCATAGCCGGGACAGGGTCTTACGAGACCCAGTACTTC. Translated, it gives CASSIAGTGSYETQYF.

This chain joins TRBV11-3 and TRBJ1-5; D ambiguous. Trimming removed 1 base at V and 6 bases at J, with 10 bases between. The CDR3 covers 14 residues. Germline V lookup: CDR1 SGHNT, CDR2 YENEEA. In DNA, the CDR3 is TGTGCCAGCAGCTTAGGGGAAGAGGGTCAGCCCCAGCATTTT. Translating gives CASSLGEEGQPQHF.

This chain links TRBV18 with TRBJ2-2; TRBD1 matches at 11 bases. The CDR3 is 15 amino acids. Looked up from germline, CDR1 is KGHSH and CDR2 is LQKENI. The V gene end was trimmed by 5 bases and the J gene end by 2 bases; junction bases not matched to a gene: 1. The CDR3 protein is CASSGQGANTGELFF. The CDR3 region has the DNA TGTGCCAGCTCAGGACAGGGGGCAAACACCGGGGAGCTGTTTTTT.

The chain employs TRBV7-2 and TRBJ1-1; tentatively, D is TRBD1 (5 bases). CDR1 and CDR2 (germline): SGHTA, FQGNSA. The CDR3 sequence is 16 residues long. V lost 5 bases, J lost 0 bases, and 16 bases lay in between. Here the CDR3 reads CASSDGTDQLNTEAFF. The CDR3 DNA is TGTGCCAGCAGCGATGGGACTGACCAACTGAACACTGAAGCTTTCTTT.

This clone was counted a single time. This chain uses TRBV11-2 with TRBJ1-2; TRBD1 matches 7 bases. The junction had 8 bases not matched to a gene; V was cut back by 6 bases and J by 4 bases. CDR1 is SGHAT and CDR2 is FQNNGV in the germline V gene. There are 14 residues in the CDR3. The CDR3 here is CASRPPGTVYGYTF. CDR3 DNA: TGTGCCAGCAGACCCCCCGGGACAGTCTATGGCTACACCTTC.

This rearrangement joins TRBV27 to TRBJ2-1; 16 bases map to TRBD2. The J segment lost 2 bases and the V segment lost 3 bases, leaving 1 base of the junction unmatched. This CDR3 contains 17 residues. The germline V gene encodes CDR1 MNHEY and CDR2 SMNVEV (reference sequence). The CDR3 sequence is CASSFGTSGRAYNEQFF. The CDR3 DNA follows: TGTGCCAGCAGTTTCGGGACTAGCGGGAGGGCCTACAATGAGCAGTTCTTC.

This clone was detected only a few times. The chain uses TRBV6-1 and TRBJ1-6, with D perhaps matching TRBD1 (5 bases). Germline CDR1 reads MNHNS; CDR2 reads SASEGT. Deletions cut 3 bases from V and 10 bases from J, with 13 bases between. The CDR3 contains 14 residues. The CDR3 nucleotides read TGTGCCAGCAGTGATGGAGACAGTTACTCACCCCTCCACTTT. It encodes CASSDGDSYSPLHF.

This sequence joins TRBV6-5 and TRBJ2-7; D possibly corresponds to TRBD2 (5 bases). Germline CDR1 reads MNHEY; CDR2 reads SVGAGI. Trimming removed 0 bases at V and 2 bases at J, with 14 bases between. The length of the CDR3 is 16 residues. As DNA, the CDR3 is TGTGCCAGCAGTTACTCCCTACTAGGTAAAACCTACGAGCAGTACTTC. It translates to CASSYSLLGKTYEQYF.

This rearrangement joins TRBV2 to TRBJ1-5; possible D gene TRBD1, 5 bases. The CDR3 runs 15 residues. Germline CDR1 is SNHLY and CDR2 is FYNNEI. The V gene lost 5 bases and the J gene lost 3 bases, with 14 bases spanning the gap. DNA of the CDR3: TGTGCCAGCAGTATACAGGTATGGGACAATCAGCCCCAGCATTTT. Its protein is CASSIQVWDNQPQHF.

This chain links TRBV5-4 with TRBJ1-2, with 8 bases fitting TRBD1. Germline V gene data show CDR1 as SGHNT and CDR2 as YYREEE (reference sequence). J lost 2 bases, V lost 0 bases, and 6 bases had no gene match. This CDR3 region has 16 residues. CDR3 amino acids: CASSLVGQGANYGYTF. Here the CDR3 DNA reads TGTGCCAGCAGCTTGGTCGGGCAGGGGGCAAACTATGGCTACACCTTC.

The gene calls are TRBV27 and TRBJ2-2; the D is unclear. This CDR3 comprises 15 residues. V shed 4 bases and J shed 4 bases, with 13 bases lying between them. In germline, CDR1 is MNHEY, CDR2 SMNVEV (reference sequence). This CDR3 is CASSYSGMLTGELFF. CDR3 in DNA: TGTGCCAGCAGTTATTCGGGTATGCTCACCGGGGAGCTGTTTTTT.

The chain combines TRBV18 with TRBJ2-3; D perhaps matches TRBD1 (6 bases). Trimming cost V 4 bases and J 3 bases, with 8 bases left between them. The germline V gene has CDR1 KGHSH and CDR2 LQKENI. There are 13 residues in the CDR3. CDR3 sequence reads: CASSRTGTDTQYF. Written as DNA, the CDR3 is TGTGCCAGCTCACGAACAGGGACAGATACGCAGTATTTT.

V usage is TRBV19 and J usage is TRBJ2-6; a possible D gene is TRBD2 (6 bases). The CDR3 is 18 residues long. Trimming stripped 8 bases from V and 0 bases from J, with 20 bases between. The germline gives CDR1 LNHDA, CDR2 SQIVND (reference sequence). This CDR3 is CASDRRGGLSSGANVLTF. The CDR3 nucleotides are TGTGCCAGTGACCGCCGAGGAGGGCTTAGCTCTGGGGCCAACGTCCTGACTTTC.

V gene TRBV2 combines with J gene TRBJ2-6, with a possible D match to TRBD1 (6 bases). CDR1 and CDR2 from the germline V gene are SNHLY and FYNNEI. Trimming left V 7 bases short and J 0 bases short, with 10 bases between. CDR3 size: 15 residues. The CDR3: CASTDSRSGANVLTF. The CDR3 DNA is TGTGCCAGCACGGACAGCCGCTCTGGGGCCAACGTCCTGACTTTC. Complete variable domain (other parts from reference TRBV2 and TRBJ2-6): EPEVTQTPSHQVTQMGQEVILRCVPISNHLYFYWYRQILGQKVEFLVSFYNNEISEKSEIFDDQFSVERPDGSNFTLKIRSTKLEDSAMYFCASTDSRSGANVLTFGAGSRLTVL.

This sequence joins TRBV12-1 and TRBJ2-1; the table's D call, TRBD2, was not checked against the DNA. TRBV12-1 is labeled a pseudogene. The CDR3 is made up of 19 amino acids. The CDR3 protein is CASSFGWGGRLNTYNEQFF. The CDR3, as DNA: TGTGCCAGCAGCTTTGGCTGGGGGGGCCGTTTAAATACCTACAATGAGCAGTTCTTC.

V is TRBV11-2 and J is TRBJ1-1; D is unclear. CDR3 length: 15 residues. The V end was cut by 0 bases, the J end by 1 base, with 9 bases between. Germline V gene data show CDR1 as SGHAT and CDR2 as FQNNGV. The CDR3 protein is CASSLDRGWNTEAFF. CDR3 bases: TGTGCCAGCAGCTTAGATCGGGGATGGAACACTGAAGCTTTCTTT.

This clone was recorded only once. This sequence joins TRBV18 and TRBJ1-1; D unresolved. This CDR3 spans 16 amino acids. V gave up 2 bases and J gave up 2 bases, with 15 bases separating them. CDR1 is KGHSH and CDR2 is LQKENI in the germline V gene. The CDR3 DNA sequence: TGTGCCAGCTCACCAAGCGGGAGGGAAAGAAACACTGAAGCTTTCTTT. Translated, it gives CASSPSGRERNTEAFF.

The V call is TRBV5-1, the J call TRBJ1-1; D possibly corresponds to TRBD1 (6 bases). V lost 3 bases to trimming and J lost 0 bases, with 15 bases between them. CDR3 length: 16 residues. The germline V gene encodes CDR1 SGHRS and CDR2 YFSETQ. This chain's CDR3 is CASSSLGQPLNTEAFF. The CDR3 DNA is TGCGCCAGCAGCTCCCTAGGACAGCCACTGAACACTGAAGCTTTCTTT.